The clone carrying this T cell receptor beta chain came up many times. Its antigen is still unknown. Time point indicated: newly diagnosed GD, antithyroid drugs for less than 3 months. Scientists built the TCR library using RNA that was extracted from PBMCs. Xi'an, China, was home to the endocrinology department that provided patients. The germline V and J ends were trimmed by 0 bases and 10 bases, with 13 bases remaining between them. The CDR3 loop spans 15 amino acids. Germline V gives CDR1 LGHDT, CDR2 YNNKEL (reference sequence). CDR3 regions were amplified by Arm-PCR using iRepertoire HTBI primers to build TCR beta libraries. TCRdb redid the calling of the multiplex PCR reads with MiXCR, one entry per CDR3 protein. The sample has hundreds of thousands of distinct CDR3 sequences, under 20% seen once. This sample is drawn from a study of regulatory T cells in long-lasting Graves disease. Study-level results: A limited number of samples was an acknowledged limitation.

A further study also used this sample, focusing on T cells in Graves' hyperthyroidism and ophthalmopathy. Per that study: Stable disease denoted Graves' hyperthyroidism without ophthalmopathy progression within 18 months. Ophthalmopathy prediction by the model preceded onset by a median approximately 6.9 months.

The source is a woman aged 25-40 years with Graves disease. The V and J genes are TRBV3-1 and TRBJ1-6; no reliable D call. The sequenced sample was peripheral blood mononuclear cells (PBMCs), obtained at new diagnosis, from a patient treated with antithyroid drugs. The CDR3 here is CASSQEMGQGSPLHF. CDR3 coding DNA: TGTGCCAGCAGCCAAGAGATGGGTCAAGGATCACCCCTCCACTTT. The full variable domain, its missing parts supplied by reference TRBV3-1 and TRBJ1-6, is DTAVSQTPKYLVTQMGNDKSIKCEQNLGHDTMYWYKQDSKKFLKIMFSYNNKELIINETVPNRFSPKSPDKAHLNLHINSLELGDSAVYFCASSQEMGQGSPLHFGNGTRLTVT.